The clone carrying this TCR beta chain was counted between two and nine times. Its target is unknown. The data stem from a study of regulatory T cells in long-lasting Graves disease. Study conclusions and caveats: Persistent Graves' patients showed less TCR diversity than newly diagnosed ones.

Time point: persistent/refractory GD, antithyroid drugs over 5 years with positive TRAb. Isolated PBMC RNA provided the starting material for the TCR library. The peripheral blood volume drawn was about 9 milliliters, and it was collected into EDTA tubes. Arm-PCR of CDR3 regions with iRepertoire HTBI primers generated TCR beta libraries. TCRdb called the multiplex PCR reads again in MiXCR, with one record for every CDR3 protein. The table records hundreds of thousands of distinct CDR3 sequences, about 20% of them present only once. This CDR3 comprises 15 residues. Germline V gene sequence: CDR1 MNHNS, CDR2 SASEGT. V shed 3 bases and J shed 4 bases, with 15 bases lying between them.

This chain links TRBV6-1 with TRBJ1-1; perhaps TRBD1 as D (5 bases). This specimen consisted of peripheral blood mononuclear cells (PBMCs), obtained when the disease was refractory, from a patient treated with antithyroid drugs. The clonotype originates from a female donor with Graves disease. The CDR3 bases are TGTGCCAGCAGTGATAGCGCACCGGGGGGCACTGAAGCTTTCTTT. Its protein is CASSDSAPGGTEAFF.